This passage covers 26 T cell receptor beta chains from one sample sequenced in a study of Graves' ophthalmopathy and Graves' hyperthyroidism. Investigators amplified TCR beta CDR3 regions from RNA transcripts. HTBI primers were employed in first-round RT-PCR, then a second-round multiplex PCR followed. In TCRdb, the multiplex PCR reads were re-called with MiXCR into one record per CDR3 protein. The table lists under 350,000 distinct CDR3 sequences, 15% to 20% of them singletons. The sample taken for sequencing was peripheral blood. The receptors come from an adult man with Graves' ophthalmopathy.

This clonotype was seen many times. The V and J genes are TRBV30 and TRBJ2-2, with TRBD1 matching 8 bases. The CDR3 is 14 residues long. V lost 4 bases to trimming and J lost 7 bases; unmatched junction nucleotides: 8. Per the germline V gene, CDR1 is GTSNPN and CDR2 is SVGIG (reference sequence). Written as DNA, the CDR3 is TGTGCCTGGAAGTCCTTCAGGGGGCTCGGGGAGCTGTTTTTT. Protein sequence: CAWKSFRGLGELFF. The full variable domain, in which reference TRBV30 and TRBJ2-2 provide the parts outside the CDR3, is SQTIHQWPATLVQPVGSPLSLECTVEGTSNPNLYWYRQAAGRGLQLLFYSVGIGQISSEVPQNLSASRPQDRQFILSSKKLLLSDSGFYLCAWKSFRGLGELFFGEGSRLTVL.

This clonotype was seen many times. This chain uses TRBV13 with TRBJ1-1; maybe TRBD1 (6 bases). The V and J ends lost 7 bases and 6 bases respectively, with 12 bases between them. Germline assignment: CDR1 PRHDT and CDR2 FYEKMQ (reference sequence). The CDR3 covers 12 residues. DNA for the CDR3: TGTGCCAGCAAACGGGGGCGGGCTGAAGCTTTCTTT. Translation: CASKRGRAEAFF.

In its sample, this clonotype was seen many times. CDR3 amino acids: CASSLWDRAYSNQPQHF. The DNA for the CDR3 is TGTGCCAGCAGCTTATGGGACAGGGCCTATAGCAATCAGCCCCAGCATTTT. The J gene is TRBJ1-5, the V gene TRBV5-8, with TRBD1 identical over 9 bases. The germline CDR1 and CDR2 sequences are SGHTS and YDEGEE. This CDR3 is built from 17 residues. Trimming removed 2 bases from V and 0 bases from J; junction bases left unmatched: 6.

In its sample, this clonotype was seen many times. The chain joins TRBV29-1 to TRBJ1-1, with a possible D match to TRBD1 (5 bases). CDR1 and CDR2 from the germline V gene are SQVTM and ANQGSEA. The CDR3 length is 16 residues. With 6 bases removed from V and 1 base from J, the gap between germline ends came to 21 bases. CDR3: CSVEMGPTGRNTEAFF. The CDR3 nucleotides are TGCAGCGTCGAGATGGGACCCACGGGCAGGAACACTGAAGCTTTCTTT.

In this sample, this clonotype turned up many times. V gene TRBV12-3 or TRBV12-4 combines with J gene TRBJ2-5, with 9 bases matching TRBD2. V shed 3 bases and J 1 base; nucleotides not matched to a gene: 3. The CDR3 is 15 amino acids. As DNA, the CDR3 is TGTGCCAGCAGTTTGGCTAGCGGGACCCAAGAGACCCAGTACTTC. This encodes CASSLASGTQETQYF.

CDR3 DNA: TGTGCCAGCAGCGCGAGACAAGATGGGGAGACCCAGTACTTC. It yields the protein CASSARQDGETQYF. The chain has TRBV9 and TRBJ2-5; no reliable D call. The length of the CDR3 is 14 residues. Germline CDR1 SGDLS, CDR2 YYNGEE. V lost 3 bases, J lost 5 bases, and 14 bases lay in between.

This clonotype was seen repeatedly, ten times or more. The J gene is TRBJ2-7, the V gene TRBV20-1; TRBD1 or TRBD2 may be the D gene (7 bases each). The CDR3 extends over 15 amino acids. CDR1 and CDR2 (germline): DFQATT, SNEGSKA (reference sequence). Trimming removed 3 bases at V and 2 bases at J, with 17 bases between. The CDR3 bases are TGCAGTGCTAGTGGTTGGGGAGGGGGCACCTACGAGCAGTACTTC. It codes for CSASGWGGGTYEQYF.

This clonotype was counted at least ten times. The rearrangement uses TRBV10-3 and TRBJ1-3, with D maybe TRBD1 (5 bases). The CDR3 has 14 residues. The V end lost 5 bases, the J end lost 9 bases, and 17 bases lay between the germline ends. Per germline, CDR1 ENHRY and CDR2 SYGVKD. CDR3 in amino acids: CAISLPGIGGTIYF. The CDR3, as DNA: TGTGCCATCAGTCTCCCAGGGATTGGCGGCACCATATATTTT.

This clonotype was observed a few times. The rearrangement uses TRBV7-8 and TRBJ2-7; D ambiguous. This CDR3 has 11 residues. Trimming left V 8 bases short and J 4 bases short, with 9 bases between. Germline lookup yields CDR1 SGHVS and CDR2 FQNEAQ. CDR3: CASGADYEQYF. In DNA form, the CDR3 reads TGTGCCAGCGGCGCCGATTACGAGCAGTACTTC.

The genes are TRBV10-3 and TRBJ1-2; TRBD1 matches 10 bases. This CDR3 spans 16 amino acids. V trimming: 10 bases; J trimming: 5 bases; junction bases outside the gene matches: 16. Germline CDR1 and CDR2: ENHRY and SYGVKD. This CDR3 is CATFGGQGTILYGYTF. CDR3 nucleotides: TGTGCCACCTTTGGGGGACAGGGGACAATCCTTTATGGCTACACCTTC.

This clonotype was seen repeatedly, ten times or more. The chain links TRBV12-3 or TRBV12-4 to TRBJ2-2; 7 nucleotides agree with TRBD1. Trimming cost V 5 bases and J 5 bases; bases outside gene matches: 8. The CDR3 spans 15 residues. The CDR3 nucleotides read TGTGCCAGCAGTGCCAGACAGGGATGGACCGGGGAGCTGTTTTTT. Amino acids: CASSARQGWTGELFF.

V and J are TRBV5-1 and TRBJ2-5; 7 positions match TRBD1. Germline values: CDR1 SGHRS, CDR2 YFSETQ. The V and J ends lost 4 bases and 2 bases, in that order; junction bases with no gene match: 5. CDR3 length: 14 amino acids. The CDR3 nucleotides read TGCGCCAGCAGCAAAACAGGGGCGCAAGAGACCCAGTACTTC. It yields the protein CASSKTGAQETQYF.

The CDR3 DNA follows: TGTGCCAGCAGCGCTCGCGAACTAGCGGGGGGAGGCCGCGAGCAGTACTTC. Translation gives CASSARELAGGGREQYF. The chain joins TRBV9 to TRBJ2-7, with 12 nucleotides matching TRBD2. Germline V gives CDR1 SGDLS, CDR2 YYNGEE. CDR3 size: 17 residues. The junction had 13 bases not matched to a gene; V was cut back by 3 bases and J by 6 bases.

There are a few counts of this clonotype. The CDR3, as DNA: TGTGCCAGTAGTTCGGGACAGGAGACCTACGAGCAGTACTTC. Translated: CASSSGQETYEQYF. This chain links TRBV19 with TRBJ2-7; 8 bases align to TRBD1. This CDR3 contains 14 residues. J lost 2 bases, V lost 5 bases, and 5 bases had no gene match. Germline CDR1 is LNHDA and CDR2 is SQIVND (reference sequence).

There are many counts of this clonotype. The chain joins TRBV19 to TRBJ1-1; D uncertain. V dropped 6 bases and J dropped 2 bases, with 19 bases sitting between them. Germline V gene data show CDR1 as LNHDA and CDR2 as SQIVND (reference sequence). CDR3 length: 16 residues. CDR3 sequence (DNA): TGTGCCAGTAGACCCCCTCCCGTCGCAGCCAACACTGAAGCTTTCTTT. Protein product: CASRPPPVAANTEAFF.

This clonotype was seen ten or more times. This chain uses TRBV7-9 with TRBJ2-5; D gene unclear. Germline V lookup: CDR1 SEHNR, CDR2 FQNEAQ (reference sequence). This CDR3 has 13 amino acids. With 2 bases removed from V and 12 bases from J, the gap between germline ends came to 16 bases. The CDR3 reads CASSLSVGVLEYF. Written as DNA, the CDR3 is TGTGCCAGCAGCTTATCGGTTGGGGTTCTGGAGTACTTC.

In its sample, this clonotype was seen many times. The J gene is TRBJ2-2, the V gene TRBV2; unclear D gene. Deletions cut 4 bases from V and 5 bases from J, with 11 bases between. This CDR3 has 14 amino acids. The germline gives CDR1 SNHLY, CDR2 FYNNEI. In DNA, the CDR3 is TGTGCCAGCAGTGTCCTTGGAGTGACCGGGGAGCTGTTTTTT. Amino acids: CASSVLGVTGELFF.

This clonotype has at least ten counts. This chain connects TRBV12-3 or TRBV12-4 to TRBJ2-5; no clear D. V lost 2 bases and J lost 5, with 9 bases in between. The CDR3 consists of 13 residues. The CDR3 sequence: CASSLRDVETQYF. The CDR3 nucleotides read TGTGCCAGCAGTTTAAGGGATGTCGAGACCCAGTACTTC.

This clonotype was seen ten or more times. V usage is TRBV6-1 and J usage is TRBJ1-1; D is unresolved. Deletions cut 6 bases from V and 0 bases from J, with 14 bases between. CDR1 and CDR2 (germline): MNHNS, SASEGT. This CDR3 comprises 15 residues. The CDR3 nucleotides are TGTGCCAGCAGCAAAGTCGGGGAAATGAACACTGAAGCTTTCTTT. This translates into CASSKVGEMNTEAFF.

This clonotype occurred many times. The J gene is TRBJ2-7, the V gene TRBV3-1, with unresolved D. Deletions cut 5 bases from V and 0 bases from J, with 8 bases between. Germline values: CDR1 LGHDT, CDR2 YNNKEL (reference sequence). This CDR3 contains 13 residues. The CDR3 nucleotides are TGTGCCAGCAGCGGTTTTAGCTCCTACGAGCAGTACTTC. Residues: CASSGFSSYEQYF.

This clonotype was detected many times. The V gene is TRBV10-3, the J gene TRBJ2-7; weak D call: TRBD2 (6 bases). The length of the CDR3 is 12 residues. The V gene's germline CDR1 is ENHRY and CDR2 SYGVKD. V shed 11 bases and J shed 6 bases, with 17 bases lying between them. This CDR3 reads CAAGIWGSEQYF. DNA of the CDR3: TGTGCCGCGGGAATATGGGGAAGCGAGCAGTACTTC.

This clonotype was seen repeatedly, ten times or more. This chain connects TRBV30 to TRBJ2-2; 9 positions match TRBD2. The trim removed 2 bases at V and 5 bases at J, leaving 6 bases unmatched. Per the germline V gene, CDR1 is GTSNPN and CDR2 is SVGIG (reference sequence). This CDR3 has 15 amino acids. The chain's CDR3 is CAWSTGLARTGELFF. CDR3 nucleotides: TGTGCCTGGAGTACAGGACTAGCGCGGACCGGGGAGCTGTTTTTT.

This clonotype was observed many times. The genes are TRBV10-1 and TRBJ2-1; D may be TRBD2 (5 bases). Germline CDR1 WNHNN, CDR2 SYGVQD (reference sequence). The CDR3 contains 16 residues. Trimming removed 3 bases from V and 6 bases from J, with 18 bases in between. CDR3 loop: CASSEYPRIGLNEQFF. In DNA, the CDR3 is TGCGCCAGCAGTGAATACCCTAGGATTGGACTCAATGAGCAGTTCTTC.

This clonotype was found many times. This chain connects TRBV7-9 to TRBJ1-1, with TRBD1 as a possible D gene (6 bases). V dropped 1 base and J dropped 3 bases, with 12 bases sitting between them. CDR1 SEHNR and CDR2 FQNEAQ come from the germline V gene (reference sequence). This CDR3 contains 15 residues. CDR3 residues: CASSLVGGEYTEAFF. In DNA form, the CDR3 reads TGTGCCAGCAGCTTAGTCGGGGGCGAATACACTGAAGCTTTCTTT.

This clonotype was recorded at least ten times. J is TRBJ2-2 and V is TRBV6-5; no clear D gene. CDR1 is MNHEY, CDR2 SVGAGI, per germline. This CDR3 contains 14 residues. Between the trimmed V and J ends, which lost 2 bases and 1 base, there was a span of 5 bases. The CDR3 DNA is TGTGCCAGCAGTTACGGTCTGAACACCGGGGAGCTGTTTTTT. Residues: CASSYGLNTGELFF.

Many counts were recorded for this clonotype. The chain uses TRBV30 and TRBJ1-1; no firm D call. With 4 bases removed from V and 4 bases from J, the gap between germline ends came to 16 bases. CDR1 is GTSNPN, CDR2 SVGIG, per germline (reference sequence). CDR3 length: 14 amino acids. For the CDR3, the DNA is TGTGCCTGGAATCAAGGTCGGGGTCGCACTGAAGCTTTCTTT. Its protein product is CAWNQGRGRTEAFF.